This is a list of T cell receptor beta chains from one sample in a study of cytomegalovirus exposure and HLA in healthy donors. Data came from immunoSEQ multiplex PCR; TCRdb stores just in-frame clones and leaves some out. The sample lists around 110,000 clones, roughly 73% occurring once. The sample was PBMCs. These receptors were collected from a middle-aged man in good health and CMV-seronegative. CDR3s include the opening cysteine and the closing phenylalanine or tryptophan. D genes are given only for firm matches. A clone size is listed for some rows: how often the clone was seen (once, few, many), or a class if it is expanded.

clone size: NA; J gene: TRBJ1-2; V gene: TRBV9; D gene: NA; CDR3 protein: CASSVGGGYTF; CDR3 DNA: TGTGCCAGCAGCGTAGGCGGTGGCTACACCTTC
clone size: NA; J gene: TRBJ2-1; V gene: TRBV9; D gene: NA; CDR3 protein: CASSVGSGGGLRGQFF; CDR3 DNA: TGTGCCAGCAGCGTAGGTTCGGGGGGCGGCCTTCGAGGGCAGTTCTTC
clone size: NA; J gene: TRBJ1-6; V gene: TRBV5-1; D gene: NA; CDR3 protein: CASSLEQPNSPLHF; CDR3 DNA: TGCGCCAGCAGCTTGGAACAGCCAAATTCACCCCTCCACTTT
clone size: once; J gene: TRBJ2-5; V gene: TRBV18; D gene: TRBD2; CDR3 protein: CASSPTGGETQYF; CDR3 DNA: TGTGCCAGCTCACCAACGGGGGGAGAGACCCAGTACTTC
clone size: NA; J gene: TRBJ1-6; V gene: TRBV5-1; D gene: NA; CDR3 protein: CASSLVGSNSPLHF; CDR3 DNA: TGCGCCAGCAGCTTGGTTGGGAGTAATTCACCCCTCCACTTT
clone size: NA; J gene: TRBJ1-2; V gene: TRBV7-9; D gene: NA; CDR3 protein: CASSFNPNGYTF; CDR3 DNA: TGTGCCAGCAGCTTTAACCCTAATGGCTACACCTTC
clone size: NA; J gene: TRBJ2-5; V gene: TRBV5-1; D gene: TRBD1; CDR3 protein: CASSSDRGYKETQYF; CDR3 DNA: TGCGCCAGCAGCTCGGACAGGGGGTATAAAGAGACCCAGTACTTC
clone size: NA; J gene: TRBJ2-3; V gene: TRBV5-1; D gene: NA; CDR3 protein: CASSRDLGDTQYF; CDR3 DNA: TGCGCCAGCAGCCGGGATTTGGGAGATACGCAGTATTTT
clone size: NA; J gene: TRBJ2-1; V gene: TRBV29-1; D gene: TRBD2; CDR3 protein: CSVTGLAQTAPNEQFF; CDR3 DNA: TGCAGCGTAACTGGACTAGCGCAAACCGCGCCCAATGAGCAGTTCTTC
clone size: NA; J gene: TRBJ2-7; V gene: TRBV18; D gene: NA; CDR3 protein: CASSPGYEQYF; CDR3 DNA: TGTGCCAGCTCACCCGGCTACGAGCAGTACTTC
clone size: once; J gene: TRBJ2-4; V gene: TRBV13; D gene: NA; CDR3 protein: CASSLQGMLAKNIQYF; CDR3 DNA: TGTGCCAGCAGCTTACAGGGGATGCTGGCCAAAAACATTCAGTACTTC
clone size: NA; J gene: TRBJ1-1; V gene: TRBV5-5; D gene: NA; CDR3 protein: CASSALSGGREAFF; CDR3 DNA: TGTGCCAGCAGCGCGTTAAGTGGCGGGAGAGAAGCTTTCTTT
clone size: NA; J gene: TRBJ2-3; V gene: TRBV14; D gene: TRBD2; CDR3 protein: CASSRDYPDTQYF; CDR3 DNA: TGTGCCAGCAGTCGGGACTACCCAGATACGCAGTATTTT
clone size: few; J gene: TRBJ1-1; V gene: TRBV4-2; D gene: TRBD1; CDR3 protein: CASSQETGGDLGAFF; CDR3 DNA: TGTGCCAGCAGCCAAGAGACAGGGGGCGACCTTGGAGCTTTCTTT